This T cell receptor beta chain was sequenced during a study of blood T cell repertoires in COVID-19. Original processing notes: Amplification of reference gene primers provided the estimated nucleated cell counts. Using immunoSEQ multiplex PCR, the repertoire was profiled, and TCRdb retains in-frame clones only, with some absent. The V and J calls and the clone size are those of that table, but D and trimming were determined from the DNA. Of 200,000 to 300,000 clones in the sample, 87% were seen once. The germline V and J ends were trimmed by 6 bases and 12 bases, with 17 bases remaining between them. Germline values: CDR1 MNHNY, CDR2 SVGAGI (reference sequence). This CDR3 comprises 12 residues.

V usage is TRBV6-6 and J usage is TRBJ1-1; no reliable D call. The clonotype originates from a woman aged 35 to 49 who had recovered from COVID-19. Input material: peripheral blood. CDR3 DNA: TGTGCCAGCAGCCCTCCCCGGGAGTTCCCTTTCTTT. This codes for CASSPPREFPFF.